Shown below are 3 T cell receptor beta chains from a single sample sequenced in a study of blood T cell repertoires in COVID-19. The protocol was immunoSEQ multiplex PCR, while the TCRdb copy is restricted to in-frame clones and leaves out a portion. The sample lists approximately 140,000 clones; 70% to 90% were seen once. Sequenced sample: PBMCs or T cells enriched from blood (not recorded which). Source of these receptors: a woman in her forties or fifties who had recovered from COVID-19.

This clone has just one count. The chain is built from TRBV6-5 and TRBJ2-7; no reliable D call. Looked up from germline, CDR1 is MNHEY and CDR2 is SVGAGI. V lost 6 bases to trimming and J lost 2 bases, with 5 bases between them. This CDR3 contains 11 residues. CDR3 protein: CASRAAYEQYF. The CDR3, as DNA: TGTGCCAGCAGGGCGGCCTACGAGCAGTACTTC.

The CDR3 DNA reads TGCGCCAGCAGCCAAGTGGGCAGGGGAATCCAAGAGACCCAGTACTTC. It encodes CASSQVGRGIQETQYF. This chain uses TRBV4-1 with TRBJ2-5; D might be TRBD1 (6 bases). V lost 1 base and J lost 1, with 13 bases in between. From germline, CDR1 is MGHRA and CDR2 YSYEKL. The CDR3 consists of 16 residues.

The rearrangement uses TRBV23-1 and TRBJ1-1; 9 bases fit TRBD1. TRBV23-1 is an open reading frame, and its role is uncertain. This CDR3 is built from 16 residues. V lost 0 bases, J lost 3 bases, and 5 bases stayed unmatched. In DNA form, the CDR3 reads TGCGCCAGCAGTCAATCCCGGGACAGGGATTACACTGAAGCTTTCTTT. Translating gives CASSQSRDRDYTEAFF.